The T cell receptor beta chain described here comes from a study of siplizumab effects on memory and regulatory T cells. The CDR3 runs to 16 residues. TCRdb keeps only in-frame clones here, not all; method: immunoSEQ multiplex PCR. Here the sample spans 50,000 or so clones, 80% to 95% being singletons. The TCR originated in a human donor in good health. Sequencing was done on a sample of CD8+ T cells sorted from blood. This sequence joins TRBV21-1 and TRBJ2-4. TRBV21-1 is marked as a pseudogene. In DNA form, the CDR3 reads TGTGCCAGCAATTCTAGGGACGGTTCGGGCAAAAACATTCAGTACTTC. Translated: CASNSRDGSGKNIQYF.